One sample yielded the 7 T cell receptor beta chains listed below, sequenced in a study of long-term antiretroviral therapy in people with HIV. Samples were assayed with immunoSEQ v3.0 at survey level. Using immunoSEQ multiplex PCR, the repertoire was profiled, and TCRdb retains in-frame clones only, with some absent. This table holds tens of thousands of clones, roughly 84% found once. Sequencing used unsorted PBMCs, obtained approximately 4.8 years after starting antiretroviral therapy. The receptors originated from a man aged 40-49 years with HIV.

This clone is a singleton in its sample. V and J are TRBV29-1 and TRBJ2-3; D may match TRBD1 or TRBD2 (5 bases each). Per the germline V gene, CDR1 is SQVTM and CDR2 is ANQGSEA. The CDR3 loop spans 15 amino acids. V was trimmed by 6 bases and J by 2 bases, leaving 18 bases between them. In DNA, the CDR3 is TGCAGCGTGGAGACCGGGACCGAGGACACAGATACGCAGTATTTT. Translated: CSVETGTEDTDTQYF.

A single count supports this clone. The chain carries TRBV21-1 and TRBJ2-5; no check of the table's D call, TRBD1, against the DNA was made. TRBV21-1 is a known pseudogene. The CDR3 consists of 12 residues. The CDR3 nucleotides are TGTGCCAGCACGACAGGGCCAGAGACCCAGTACTTC. Its translation is CASTTGPETQYF.

The V call is TRBV19, the J call TRBJ2-7; D not certain. CDR3 length: 13 residues. V lost 5 bases and J 2 bases, leaving 10 bases between the germline ends. Germline lookup yields CDR1 LNHDA and CDR2 SQIVND (reference sequence). This chain's CDR3 is CASSSLDPYEQYF. The CDR3 region has the DNA TGTGCCAGTAGTTCCCTGGACCCCTACGAGCAGTACTTC.

The rearrangement links TRBV5-1 to TRBJ2-5; 7 bases align to TRBD1. This CDR3 comprises 14 residues. With V trimmed by 4 bases and J by 3 bases, 6 bases remained unmatched. Germline V gene sequence: CDR1 SGHRS, CDR2 YFSETQ. The CDR3 DNA follows: TGCGCCAGCAGCCCACAGGGGATTAAAGAGACCCAGTACTTC. Protein product: CASSPQGIKETQYF.

The chain recombines TRBV27 with TRBJ2-5; no clear D. The CDR3 loop spans 15 amino acids. The germline CDR1 and CDR2 sequences are MNHEY and SMNVEV (reference sequence). Trimming removed 0 bases at V and 0 bases at J, with 8 bases between. In DNA, the CDR3 is TGTGCCAGCAGTTTATCAAGCCTCTACCAAGAGACCCAGTACTTC. This encodes CASSLSSLYQETQYF.

V usage is TRBV5-1 and J usage is TRBJ2-1; D is perhaps TRBD2 (5 bases). Trimming cost V 1 base and J 5 bases, with 16 bases left between them. This CDR3 is 16 amino acids long. The germline CDR1 and CDR2 sequences are SGHRS and YFSETQ. Here the CDR3 DNA reads TGCGCCAGCAGCTTGAGCGTCGGAAGAGGGAACAATGAGCAGTTCTTC. This translates into CASSLSVGRGNNEQFF.

V usage is TRBV5-1 and J usage is TRBJ2-7; 9 nucleotides match TRBD2. The germline V gene has CDR1 SGHRS and CDR2 YFSETQ. V trimming: 5 bases; J trimming: 0 bases; junction bases outside the gene matches: 9. This CDR3 spans 16 amino acids. The CDR3 nucleotides read TGCGCCAGCAGGGGGAATAGCGGGGGCAGCTCCTACGAGCAGTACTTC. Protein sequence: CASRGNSGGSSYEQYF.